This is a list of T cell receptor beta chains from one sample in a study of cytotoxic CD8 clonotypes in ibrutinib-treated CLL. Assay used: immunoSEQ multiplex PCR; TCRdb lists only in-frame clones, some missing. The sample records nearly 300,000 clones, less than 85% being singletons. The specimen was PBMCs, collected at disease progression, from a patient treated with ibrutinib. These receptors came from a human donor with chronic lymphocytic leukemia. The CDR3 runs from the conserved cysteine through the conserved F or W. The D gene is left open where the match is weak. The size field is filled for only some rows; it gives once, few, many or a size class.

d_call j_call clone_size v_call cdr3_nt cdr3_aa
TRBD1 TRBJ1-4 NA TRBV6-1 TGTGCCAGCATGTACAGGGGATACGAAAAACTGTTTTTT CASMYRGYEKLFF
TRBD1 TRBJ1-6 NA TRBV7-9 TGTGCCAGCAGCCGATCGACAGGGGGTGGCTCACCCCTCCACTTT CASSRSTGGGSPLHF
NA TRBJ2-3 once TRBV2 TGTGCCAGCAGTGAACAAGTGCGGGGGCGGTCCCACGGGGATACGCAGTATTTT CASSEQVRGRSHGDTQYF
NA TRBJ1-2 few TRBV28 TGTGCCAGTTCTTCATACCATGTGAACGGCTACACCTTC CASSSYHVNGYTF
NA TRBJ2-1 NA TRBV10-3 TGTGCCAGCAGCATTAGTCGATACGACCATGAGCAGTTCTTC CASSISRYDHEQFF
NA TRBJ1-2 NA TRBV7-6 TGTGCCAGCACCCAGGGAGGCTACACCTTC CASTQGGYTF
TRBD1 TRBJ2-7 few TRBV6-1 TGTGCCAGCAGTGGACAGGGATTCGGCTACGAGCAGTACTTC CASSGQGFGYEQYF
NA TRBJ1-4 many TRBV5-1 TGCGCCAGCAGCTTTGGCAGGGTCGGCGAAAAACTGTTTTTT CASSFGRVGEKLFF
TRBD1 TRBJ2-3 NA TRBV19 TGTGCCAGTACCAGGGACAGCCTCAACACAGATACGCAGTATTTT CASTRDSLNTDTQYF
NA TRBJ2-1 NA TRBV12-2 TGTGCAAGTCGCCGACAGCACAATGAGCAGTTCTTC CASRRQHNEQFF
TRBD1 TRBJ2-7 NA TRBV4-1 TGCGCCAGCAGCCAAGATCCCGGACAGGGGGCTTACGAGCAGTACTTC CASSQDPGQGAYEQYF
TRBD1 TRBJ1-2 NA TRBV7-2 TGTGCCAGCAGCTTAGTCCCCGGACAGGGGGCTTTTGGCTACACCTTC CASSLVPGQGAFGYTF
TRBD2 TRBJ2-7 NA TRBV29-1 TGCAGCGTTGAAGTCCCGGGGAGGGAGAGATACGAGCAGTACTTC CSVEVPGRERYEQYF
NA TRBJ2-3 NA TRBV4-1 TGCGCCAGCAGCCAAGAGCTGACAGATACGCAGTATTTT CASSQELTDTQYF
NA TRBJ2-7 NA TRBV5-1 TGCGCCAGCAGCTTGGTGGGTCGACTCTACGAGCAGTACTTC CASSLVGRLYEQYF
TRBD2 TRBJ2-5 NA TRBV28 TGTGCCAGCAGTTTCGAGGGACTAGCGGGAGCAAGAGAGACCCAGTACTTC CASSFEGLAGARETQYF
TRBD2 TRBJ2-3 NA TRBV5-6 TGTGCCAGCAGCTTCAGAGCGGGAGGCACAGATACGCAGTATTTT CASSFRAGGTDTQYF
NA TRBJ1-1 NA TRBV6-1 TGTGCCAGCTGTATTGGGGAAACTGAAGCTTTCTTT CASCIGETEAFF
TRBD2 TRBJ2-3 NA TRBV6-5 TGTGCCACCGGGTGGCTAGCGGGTGGGACAGATACGCAGTATTTT CATGWLAGGTDTQYF
TRBD1 TRBJ1-2 NA TRBV7-9 TGTGCCAGCAGCTCCTCGACAGGGAAGTATGGCTACACCTTC CASSSSTGKYGYTF
TRBD2 TRBJ2-3 NA TRBV28 TGTGCCAGCAGTTTATTGGGAGGGTTTAGAGATGCAGATACGCAGTATTTT CASSLLGGFRDADTQYF
NA TRBJ1-1 few TRBV13 TGTGCCAGCATGGTTTATTCCGAGAACACTGAAGCTTTCTTT CASMVYSENTEAFF
TRBD1 TRBJ2-7 many TRBV10-3 TGTGCCATCAGTGCAGGGACAGAATCCTACGAGCAGTACTTC CAISAGTESYEQYF
NA TRBJ1-4 NA TRBV28 TGTGCCAGCAGTTTACCCTCTCTCGCAACTAATGAAAAACTGTTTTTT CASSLPSLATNEKLFF
NA TRBJ2-3 NA TRBV10-3 TGTGCCATCAGTGAGGTGACAGTTTTTAGCACAGATACGCAGTATTTT CAISEVTVFSTDTQYF
NA TRBJ2-2 NA TRBV5-1 TGCGCCAGCAGCAACCGTGGGGGCGCCGGGGAGCTGTTTTTT CASSNRGGAGELFF
TRBD1 TRBJ1-2 NA TRBV14 TGTGCCAGCAGCGCGCGGGGACAGGGCTTACATGGCTACACCTTC CASSARGQGLHGYTF
NA TRBJ1-2 few TRBV27 TGTGCCAGCAGTTTAAGCGGGGCTCGGGGCTACACCTTC CASSLSGARGYTF
TRBD2 TRBJ2-1 NA TRBV5-1 TGCGCCAGCAGCTGGACCCCGGGACTAGCGGTCAACAATGAGCAGTTCTTC CASSWTPGLAVNNEQFF
NA TRBJ1-2 NA TRBV19 TGTGCCAGTATTTCCATGGGCCCTAACTATGGCTACACCTTC CASISMGPNYGYTF
NA TRBJ1-6 NA TRBV7-9 TGTGCCACCACTCCCGAGGCCGTCTATAATTCACCCCTCCACTTT CATTPEAVYNSPLHF
NA TRBJ2-7 NA TRBV11-2 TGTGCCAGCAGCTTAGCAGTAGGGTCTGGCGAGCAGTACTTC CASSLAVGSGEQYF
TRBD1 TRBJ1-1 NA TRBV2 TGTGCCAGCAGAAGGGACAGGGTCACTCCTGAAGCTTTCTTT CASRRDRVTPEAFF